A single sample is the source of the 14 T cell receptor beta chains below, sequenced in a study of T-cell reconstitution after alpha-beta-depleted transplantation in children (dated by TCRdb to 2016 to 2018). The method was PCR. TCRdb records Illumina HiSeq 2500 as the sequencer. TCR library preparation used molecular barcoding, with unique molecular identifiers applied to normalize quantification of the TCRbeta repertoire. TCRdb reworked the public reads: Q25 trimming with fastp, MiXCR clone assembly, productive beta chains retained. Duplicate CDR3 protein sequences are folded into a single record with the most common DNA and genes. The sample data list some 600,000 distinct CDR3 sequences, and under 15% of these were observed just once. The ten top clones hold roughly 2.3% of the sample. Sample treatment or condition, as interpreted from the label and publication: allogeneic hematopoietic cell transplantation with graft depleted of TCRalphabeta T cells and CD19 B cells.

The starting material was PBMCs, mostly from graft donor cells, obtained 360 days after TCRalphabeta/CD19-depleted stem cell transplant. The receptors stem from a male patient younger than 18 who had a stem cell transplant for acute myeloid leukemia, so the T cells may come from the graft donor.

This clonotype was counted only a few times. The genes are TRBV12-3 or TRBV12-4 and TRBJ2-3; 12 bases line up with TRBD2. After removal of 5 bases from V and 4 bases from J, the junction contained 4 bases not matched to a gene. The CDR3 has 15 amino acids. CDR3 loop: CASSPTSGSPDTQYF. DNA for the CDR3: TGTGCCAGCAGTCCGACTAGCGGGAGTCCAGATACGCAGTATTTT.

This clonotype has just a few counts. This chain uses TRBV9 with TRBJ2-1; 10 nucleotides align to TRBD2. Germline CDR1 is SGDLS and CDR2 is YYNGEE. With 7 bases clipped from V and 1 base from J, the junction kept 14 bases outside the gene matches. This CDR3 contains 18 residues. Here the CDR3 reads CASGRRTSGSKSYNEQFF. CDR3 in DNA: TGTGCCAGCGGGAGGCGGACTAGCGGTTCGAAATCCTACAATGAGCAGTTCTTC.

The chain is built from TRBV28 and TRBJ2-6; 9 bases agree with TRBD1. Per germline, CDR1 MDHEN and CDR2 SYDVKM. Unmatched junction bases numbered 5, after V lost 2 bases and J lost 0 bases. The CDR3 runs 18 residues. The chain's CDR3 is CASSLVRGQGSGANVLTF. Written as DNA, the CDR3 is TGTGCCAGCAGTTTAGTCAGGGGACAGGGCTCTGGGGCCAACGTCCTGACTTTC.

The chain combines TRBV4-3 with TRBJ2-7; 10 positions agree with TRBD2. Per germline, CDR1 LGHNA and CDR2 YSLEER. With V trimmed by 4 bases and J by 7 bases, 7 bases remained unmatched. The CDR3 extends over 14 amino acids. CDR3 sequence reads: CASSPGTSAWEQYF. DNA of the CDR3: TGCGCCAGCAGCCCTGGGACTAGCGCTTGGGAGCAGTACTTC.

This clonotype was counted ten times or more. The chain recombines TRBV20-1 with TRBJ2-1; 8 bases agree with TRBD1. This CDR3 has 14 residues. Germline CDR1 is DFQATT and CDR2 is SNEGSKA (reference sequence). Trimming removed 5 bases from V and 5 bases from J; junction bases left unmatched: 8. CDR3 protein: CSAYRGSGHNEQFF. The CDR3 DNA is TGCAGTGCTTACAGGGGGTCCGGCCACAATGAGCAGTTCTTC.

This chain uses TRBV10-2 with TRBJ2-1; D unclear. Germline CDR1 and CDR2: WSHSY and SAAADI. The V end was cut by 11 bases, the J end by 7 bases, with 12 bases between. The CDR3 sequence is 11 residues long. The CDR3, as DNA: TGCGCCGTCCGCCGAACAAATGAGCAGTTCTTC. Its protein product is CAVRRTNEQFF.

This clonotype was detected a few times. V and J are TRBV12-3 or TRBV12-4 and TRBJ2-1, with TRBD2 matching over 7 bases. V was clipped by 2 bases and J by 2 bases; unmatched bases: 9. This CDR3 has 17 residues. CDR3 in amino acids: CASSLTSTSYTYNEQFF. The CDR3 DNA is TGTGCCAGCAGTTTAACATCGACTAGCTATACCTACAATGAGCAGTTCTTC.

The V call is TRBV28, the J call TRBJ2-6, with D perhaps matching TRBD1 (6 bases). CDR3 length: 17 residues. Trimming removed 7 bases at V and 2 bases at J, with 18 bases between. In germline, CDR1 is MDHEN, CDR2 SYDVKM. The CDR3 nucleotides are TGTGCCAGCACCCTAACGACAGGAAGGACTGGGGCCAACGTCCTGACTTTC. Its translation: CASTLTTGRTGANVLTF.

V usage is TRBV20-1 and J usage is TRBJ2-1; 14 positions agree with TRBD2. After removal of 0 bases from V and 3 bases from J, the junction contained 10 bases not matched to a gene. Germline-derived CDR1 and CDR2 are DFQATT and SNEGSKA (reference sequence). The CDR3 spans 19 residues. The CDR3: CSARDWTSGRTSSYNEQFF. The DNA for the CDR3 is TGCAGTGCTAGAGATTGGACTAGCGGGAGGACCTCAAGCTACAATGAGCAGTTCTTC.

Note on this clonotype: A read error may account for a junction end that differs from germline. CDR3 DNA sequence: TGTGTCAGCAATAGGGCGGGAGTAACAGATACGCAGTATTTT. Amino acid sequence: CVSNRAGVTDTQYF. The genes are TRBV7-8 and TRBJ2-3; 7 nucleotides agree with TRBD2. The CDR3 consists of 14 residues. Germline loops: CDR1 SGHVS, CDR2 FQNEAQ.

This chain connects TRBV12-3 or TRBV12-4 to TRBJ2-1, with D perhaps TRBD1 or TRBD2 (5 bases each). This CDR3 comprises 15 residues. V dropped 2 bases and J dropped 6 bases, with 14 bases sitting between them. CDR3 loop: CASSLKAAGSNEQFF. CDR3 DNA sequence: TGTGCCAGCAGTTTAAAGGCGGCAGGGAGCAATGAGCAGTTCTTC.

This chain joins TRBV28 and TRBJ1-4; D remains unclear. CDR3 length equals 11 residues. Germline-derived CDR1 and CDR2 are MDHEN and SYDVKM. The V and J ends lost 9 bases and 10 bases respectively, with 12 bases between them. The CDR3, as DNA: TGTGCCAGTCACGGACTGAGAAAACTGTTTTTT. It translates to CASHGLRKLFF.

The chain carries TRBV30 and TRBJ2-1; D not resolved. Germline CDR1 is GTSNPN and CDR2 is SVGIG (reference sequence). The ends were cut back, 5 bases at V and 2 bases at J, with 13 bases in the middle. The CDR3 runs 14 residues. CDR3 nucleotide sequence: TGTGCCTGGGACCTGGCAGCTACCTACAATGAGCAGTTCTTC. It specifies CAWDLAATYNEQFF. Complete variable domain (other parts from reference TRBV30 and TRBJ2-1): SQTIHQWPATLVQPVGSPLSLECTVEGTSNPNLYWYRQAAGRGLQLLFYSVGIGQISSEVPQNLSASRPQDRQFILSSKKLLLSDSGFYLCAWDLAATYNEQFFGPGTRLTVL.

In its sample, this clonotype is medium-sized (0.01 to 0.1%). V usage is TRBV3-1 and J usage is TRBJ2-2; 10 bases align to TRBD1. Trimming at V came to 0 bases and at J to 9 bases, leaving 7 bases not matched to a gene. CDR1 and CDR2 (germline): LGHDT, YNNKEL (reference sequence). The CDR3 contains 16 residues. CDR3: CASSQEDRGEPWELFF. The CDR3 DNA reads TGTGCCAGCAGCCAAGAGGACAGGGGGGAACCTTGGGAGCTGTTTTTT.